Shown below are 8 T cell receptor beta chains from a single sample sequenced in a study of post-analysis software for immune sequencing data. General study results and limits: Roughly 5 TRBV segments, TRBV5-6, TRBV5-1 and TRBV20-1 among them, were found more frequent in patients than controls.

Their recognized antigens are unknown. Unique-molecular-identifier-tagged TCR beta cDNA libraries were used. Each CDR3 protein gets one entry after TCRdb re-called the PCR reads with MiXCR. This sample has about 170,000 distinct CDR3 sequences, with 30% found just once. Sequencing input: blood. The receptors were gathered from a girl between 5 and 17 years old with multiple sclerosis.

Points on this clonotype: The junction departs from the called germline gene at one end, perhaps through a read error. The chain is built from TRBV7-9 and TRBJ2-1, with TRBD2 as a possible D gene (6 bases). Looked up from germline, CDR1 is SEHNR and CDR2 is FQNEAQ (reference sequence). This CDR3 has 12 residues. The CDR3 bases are TGCGCCAGCAGCCGGGACTCGGAGACCCAGTTCTTC. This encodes CASSRDSETQFF.

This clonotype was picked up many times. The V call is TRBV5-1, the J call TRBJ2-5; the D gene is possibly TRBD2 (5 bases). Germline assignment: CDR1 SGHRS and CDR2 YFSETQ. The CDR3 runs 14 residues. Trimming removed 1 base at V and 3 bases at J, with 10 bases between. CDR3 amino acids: CASSLWVEEETQYF. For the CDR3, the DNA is TGCGCCAGCAGCTTGTGGGTGGAGGAAGAGACCCAGTACTTC.

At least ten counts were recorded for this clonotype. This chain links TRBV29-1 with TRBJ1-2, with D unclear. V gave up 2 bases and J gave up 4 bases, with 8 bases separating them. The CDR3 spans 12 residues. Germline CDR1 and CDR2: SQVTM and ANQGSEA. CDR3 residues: CSVEMGLYGYTF. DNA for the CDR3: TGCAGCGTTGAAATGGGTCTCTATGGCTACACCTTC.

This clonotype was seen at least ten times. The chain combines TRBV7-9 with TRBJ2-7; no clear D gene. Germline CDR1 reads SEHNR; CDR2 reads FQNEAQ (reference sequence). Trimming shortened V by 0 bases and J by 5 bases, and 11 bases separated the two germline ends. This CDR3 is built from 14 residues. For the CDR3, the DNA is TGTGCCAGCAGCTTAGCGTCCTTAGGCCACGAGCAGTACTTC. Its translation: CASSLASLGHEQYF. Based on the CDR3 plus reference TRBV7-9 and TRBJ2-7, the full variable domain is DTGVSQNPRHKITKRGQNVTFRCDPISEHNRLYWYRQTLGQGPEFLTYFQNEAQLEKSRLLSDRFSAERPKGSFSTLEIQRTEQGDSAMYLCASSLASLGHEQYFGPGTRLTVT.

Here the CDR3 DNA reads TGTGCCAGCGCAAGTTGGACAGATACGCAGTATTTT. This translates into CASASWTDTQYF. The rearrangement links TRBV27 to TRBJ2-3; D remains unclear. The CDR3 extends over 12 amino acids. Trimming took 8 bases from V and 3 from J, leaving 9 bases between them. Looked up from germline, CDR1 is MNHEY and CDR2 is SMNVEV (reference sequence).

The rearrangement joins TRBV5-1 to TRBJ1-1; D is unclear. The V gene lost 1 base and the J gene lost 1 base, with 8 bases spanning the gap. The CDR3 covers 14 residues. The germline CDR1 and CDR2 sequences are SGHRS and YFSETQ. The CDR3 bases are TGCGCCAGCAGCTTGAGTCAAGGGAACACTGAAGCTTTCTTT. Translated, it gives CASSLSQGNTEAFF.

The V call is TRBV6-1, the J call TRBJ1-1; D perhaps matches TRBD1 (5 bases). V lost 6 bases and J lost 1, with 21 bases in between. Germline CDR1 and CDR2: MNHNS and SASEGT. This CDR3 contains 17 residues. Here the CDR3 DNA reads TGTGCCAGCAGGAAAACCCGGGACCCCCAGTGGAACACTGAAGCTTTCTTT. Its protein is CASRKTRDPQWNTEAFF.

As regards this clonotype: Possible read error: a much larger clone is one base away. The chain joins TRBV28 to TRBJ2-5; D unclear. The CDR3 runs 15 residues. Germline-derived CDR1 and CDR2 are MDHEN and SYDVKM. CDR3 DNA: TGTGCCAGCAGTCCTCCGAGACGGCACCAAGAGACCCGGTACTTC. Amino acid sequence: CASSPPRRHQETRYF.